The 27 T cell receptor beta chains given below trace back to one sample, sequenced in a study of blood T cell repertoires in COVID-19. TCRdb's copy holds only in-frame clones and misses some; the assay was immunoSEQ multiplex PCR. The sample consists of about 380,000 clones, around 84% of them appearing once. Sequencing was performed on peripheral blood. The source is a woman aged 18-30 years with acute or convalescent COVID-19.

This sequence joins TRBV7-9 and TRBJ1-2; D gene uncertain. This CDR3 spans 15 amino acids. Trimming took 4 bases from V and 5 from J, leaving 17 bases between them. Germline V gene lookup returns CDR1 SEHNR and CDR2 FQNEAQ (reference sequence). The CDR3 DNA reads TGTGCCAGCAGCTCTGGTCATCAAGGGAGGTATGGCTACACCTTC. This sequence encodes CASSSGHQGRYGYTF.

The rearrangement links TRBV5-6 to TRBJ1-1; 8 nucleotides agree with TRBD1. J lost 1 base, V lost 4 bases, and 3 bases had no gene match. This CDR3 has 14 amino acids. Germline assignment: CDR1 SGHDT and CDR2 YYEEEE. CDR3: CASSRGTGNTEAFF. DNA of the CDR3: TGTGCCAGCAGCAGGGGGACAGGGAACACTGAAGCTTTCTTT.

The rearrangement links TRBV4-1 to TRBJ2-1; 8 bases fit TRBD1. The V and J ends lost 4 bases and 1 base, in that order; junction bases with no gene match: 6. Per germline, CDR1 MGHRA and CDR2 YSYEKL. The CDR3 covers 16 residues. The CDR3 nucleotides are TGCGCCAGCAGCCGCTATGGACAGGGATCCTACAATGAGCAGTTCTTC. Encoded protein: CASSRYGQGSYNEQFF.

J is TRBJ1-2 and V is TRBV10-2, with 10 nucleotides matching TRBD1. There are 14 residues in the CDR3. V shed 5 bases, J shed 7 bases, and the junction held 7 bases outside the gene matches. Germline-derived CDR1 and CDR2 are WSHSY and SAAADI. The CDR3 DNA is TGCGCCAGCAGTACAGACAGGGGGCGGATTGGCTACACCTTC. Its translation is CASSTDRGRIGYTF.

V and J are TRBV7-2 and TRBJ1-2, with 8 bases that match TRBD1. CDR1 is SGHTA and CDR2 is FQGNSA in the germline V gene. The CDR3 covers 15 residues. Trimming cost V 1 base and J 4 bases; bases outside gene matches: 5. The CDR3 protein is CASSLVRGRSYGYTF. In nucleotides, the CDR3 is TGTGCCAGCAGCTTAGTCAGGGGGCGAAGCTATGGCTACACCTTC.

This clone was observed once. The V and J genes are TRBV6-5 and TRBJ2-7, with a weak D call TRBD1 (5 bases). Trimming removed 2 bases from V and 3 bases from J, with 11 bases in between. Germline-derived CDR1 and CDR2 are MNHEY and SVGAGI. The CDR3 covers 14 residues. In DNA form, the CDR3 reads TGTGCCAGCAGTTACACCCAGGGCGGCTACGAGCAGTACTTC. Protein product: CASSYTQGGYEQYF.

The chain is built from TRBV4-1 and TRBJ2-5, with TRBD2 matching 10 bases. The CDR3 is 16 amino acids. V shed 4 bases and J 5 bases; nucleotides not matched to a gene: 10. The germline V gene encodes CDR1 MGHRA and CDR2 YSYEKL. CDR3 bases: TGCGCCAGCAGCCCCCAAAGCGGGAGGGCCTTGGAGACCCAGTACTTC. Translation gives CASSPQSGRALETQYF.

V gene TRBV5-5 combines with J gene TRBJ1-1; D is perhaps TRBD1 (5 bases). The germline V gene encodes CDR1 SGHKS and CDR2 YYEKEE (reference sequence). There are 16 residues in the CDR3. Trimming took 2 bases from V and 0 from J, leaving 14 bases between them. CDR3: CASSFVPTEMNTEAFF. The CDR3 DNA sequence: TGTGCCAGCAGCTTCGTCCCGACAGAAATGAACACTGAAGCTTTCTTT.

This clone came up a few times. The rearrangement joins TRBV27 to TRBJ1-6; D uncertain. CDR1 and CDR2 from the germline V gene are MNHEY and SMNVEV (reference sequence). Trimming removed 0 bases at V and 8 bases at J, with 5 bases between. This CDR3 spans 13 amino acids. The CDR3 loop reads CASSLSGDSPLHF. The CDR3 DNA reads as TGTGCCAGCAGTTTATCGGGAGATTCACCCCTCCACTTT.

The chain uses TRBV27 and TRBJ1-5, with D perhaps TRBD1 (5 bases). V was clipped by 2 bases and J by 2 bases, with 7 bases between them. In germline, CDR1 is MNHEY, CDR2 SMNVEV (reference sequence). This CDR3 has 14 amino acids. Here the CDR3 DNA reads TGTGCCAGCAGTTTACAGGGCCGCAATCAGCCCCAGCATTTT. It specifies CASSLQGRNQPQHF.

V gene TRBV6-5 combines with J gene TRBJ1-2; 7 bases align to TRBD1. The CDR3 spans 14 residues. V was pared by 2 bases and J by 8 bases, with 8 bases of the junction left unmatched. Germline lookup yields CDR1 MNHEY and CDR2 SVGAGI. The CDR3 DNA reads TGTGCCAGCAGTTACACAGGGGAAGCGGGCGGCTACACCTTC. Amino acids: CASSYTGEAGGYTF.

V gene TRBV7-9 combines with J gene TRBJ2-1, with D perhaps matching TRBD2 (6 bases). V lost 1 base, J lost 2 bases, and 9 bases lay in between. The CDR3 spans 15 residues. CDR1 and CDR2 (germline): SEHNR, FQNEAQ (reference sequence). Here the CDR3 DNA reads TGTGCCAGCAGCTTAGACGGGAGTCCCTACAATGAGCAGTTCTTC. Its translation: CASSLDGSPYNEQFF.

The gene calls are TRBV29-1 and TRBJ1-1; a possible D gene is TRBD1 (5 bases). Germline-derived CDR1 and CDR2 are SQVTM and ANQGSEA. The V end lost 8 bases, the J end lost 0 bases, and 10 bases lay between the germline ends. The CDR3 covers 12 residues. CDR3 loop: CSSRVMNTEAFF. CDR3 bases: TGCAGCTCCAGGGTCATGAACACTGAAGCTTTCTTT.

This chain connects TRBV14 to TRBJ1-5; tentatively, D is TRBD1 (6 bases). V was trimmed by 2 bases and J by 4 bases, leaving 12 bases between them. The length of the CDR3 is 15 residues. CDR1 is SGHDN, CDR2 FVKESK, per germline. The CDR3 protein is CASSQRSQGNQPQHF. CDR3 nucleotide sequence: TGTGCCAGCAGCCAACGAAGTCAGGGGAATCAGCCCCAGCATTTT.

This clone was picked up one time. The gene calls are TRBV7-9 and TRBJ2-7, with D tentatively TRBD2 (7 bases). Germline loops: CDR1 SEHNR, CDR2 FQNEAQ (reference sequence). The CDR3 loop spans 15 amino acids. V was clipped by 2 bases and J by 3 bases, with 14 bases between them. CDR3 sequence reads: CASSLLAGEGYEQYF. CDR3 bases: TGTGCCAGCAGCTTATTAGCAGGGGAGGGCTACGAGCAGTACTTC.

This clone was seen a single time. The chain combines TRBV4-2 with TRBJ2-3; 9 positions agree with TRBD2. CDR3 size: 19 residues. J lost 7 bases, V lost 4 bases, and 21 bases had no gene match. Germline V gene data show CDR1 as LGHNA and CDR2 as YNFKEQ. The CDR3 DNA reads TGTGCCAGCAGCCGAGAACCCATAACTAGCGGGCACATCCTAAATACGCAGTATTTT. It translates to CASSREPITSGHILNTQYF.

The chain joins TRBV3-1 (or the pseudogene TRBV3-2) to TRBJ2-2; D not resolved. The CDR3 is made up of 12 amino acids. CDR1 and CDR2 from the germline V gene are LGHDT and YNNKEL (reference sequence). V was shortened by 5 bases and J by 7 bases, with 8 bases between the two germline ends. CDR3 amino acids: CASSYSVGELFF. Here the CDR3 DNA reads TGTGCCAGCAGCTATTCTGTCGGGGAGCTGTTTTTT.

The chain carries TRBV24-1 and TRBJ2-7; 8 bases are a match to TRBD1. V lost 4 bases to trimming and J lost 4 bases; unmatched junction nucleotides: 8. This CDR3 comprises 15 residues. Looked up from germline, CDR1 is KGHDR and CDR2 is SFDVKD. CDR3 protein: CATSDPTGAWYEQYF. The DNA of the CDR3 is TGTGCCACCAGTGACCCGACAGGGGCCTGGTACGAGCAGTACTTC.

The CDR3 spells CASSNRGFREQYF. The CDR3, as DNA: TGTGCCAGCAGCAACCGGGGGTTCCGGGAGCAGTACTTC. The chain is built from TRBV5-8 and TRBJ2-7, with D possibly being TRBD2 (6 bases). This CDR3 spans 13 amino acids. Trimming pared 4 bases from V and 7 bases from J, leaving 15 bases between. CDR1 is SGHTS, CDR2 YDEGEE, per germline.

The chain couples TRBV23-1 to TRBJ2-7; 13 bases match TRBD2. TRBV23-1 is designated an ORF whose function remains uncertain. V shed 7 bases and J 0 bases; nucleotides not matched to a gene: 18. The CDR3 loop spans 20 amino acids. Here the CDR3 DNA reads TGCGCCAGCAAACCGGGACTAGCGGGAATTCTTACTAAAAGCTCCTACGAGCAGTACTTC. It codes for CASKPGLAGILTKSSYEQYF.

This chain links TRBV29-1 with TRBJ2-4; 8 bases are shared with TRBD1. The ends lost 4 bases at V and 0 bases at J; junction bases unmatched: 11. This CDR3 comprises 17 residues. Germline CDR1 and CDR2: SQVTM and ANQGSEA. The CDR3: CSVARTGLREAKNIQYF. The CDR3 DNA reads TGCAGCGTTGCCCGGACAGGGCTAAGGGAAGCCAAAAACATTCAGTACTTC.

This sequence joins TRBV21-1 and TRBJ1-1; TRBD1, the table's D call, lacks a check against the DNA. TRBV21-1 is a listed pseudogene. The length of the CDR3 is 18 residues. The CDR3 loop reads CASSSGGPGQGRNTEAFF. For the CDR3, the DNA is TGTGCCAGCAGCTCCGGGGGCCCGGGACAGGGAAGAAACACTGAAGCTTTCTTT.

This clone has more than one count but fewer than ten. V usage is TRBV2 and J usage is TRBJ2-7, with 7 bases aligning to TRBD2. The CDR3 totals 16 residues. The junction had 14 bases not matched to a gene; V was cut back by 8 bases and J by 1 base. CDR1 is SNHLY and CDR2 is FYNNEI in the germline V gene. DNA of the CDR3: TGTGCCAGCGAACTATTGGGGGGGACTCCTTCCTACGAGCAGTACTTC. Translating it yields CASELLGGTPSYEQYF.

V is TRBV7-8 and J is TRBJ2-3; TRBD2 matches at 10 bases. Germline V gene data show CDR1 as SGHVS and CDR2 as FQNEAQ. Trimming at V came to 5 bases and at J to 0 bases, leaving 5 bases not matched to a gene. CDR3 length equals 16 residues. The CDR3 loop is CASSTKLAGSTDTQYF. Here the CDR3 DNA reads TGTGCCAGCAGCACAAAACTAGCGGGAAGCACAGATACGCAGTATTTT.

This chain uses TRBV18 with TRBJ2-2, with a possible D match to TRBD2 (6 bases). The germline V gene encodes CDR1 KGHSH and CDR2 LQKENI. The CDR3 length is 16 residues. V was shortened by 4 bases and J by 6 bases, with 18 bases between the two germline ends. For the CDR3, the DNA is TGTGCCAGCTCACAATCAAGGCAGGGAGGTCCCGGGGAGCTGTTTTTT. It encodes CASSQSRQGGPGELFF.

The count of this clone is one. The V and J genes are TRBV5-1 and TRBJ2-5; maybe TRBD2 (6 bases). This CDR3 has 15 residues. V lost 0 bases to trimming and J lost 6 bases, with 15 bases between them. CDR1 is SGHRS and CDR2 is YFSETQ in the germline V gene. CDR3 coding DNA: TGCGCCAGCAGCTTGGAATCTGCGGGGCCGAAGACCCAGTACTTC. Translating it yields CASSLESAGPKTQYF.

Comments on this clone: The same CDR3 arises from other DNA sequences in this sample as well. The rearrangement links TRBV5-1 to TRBJ2-7; 9 bases fit TRBD1. With V trimmed by 0 bases and J by 3 bases, 1 base remained unmatched. Germline-derived CDR1 and CDR2 are SGHRS and YFSETQ. The CDR3 totals 14 residues. DNA of the CDR3: TGCGCCAGCAGCTTGGGACAGGGGGTCTACGAGCAGTACTTC. This gives the protein CASSLGQGVYEQYF.